This T cell receptor beta chain is drawn from a study of early T cells in non-severe SARS-CoV-2 infection. Per germline, CDR1 MRHNA and CDR2 SNTAGT. The CDR3 totals 11 residues. Trimming removed 4 bases from V and 12 bases from J, with 7 bases in between. TCRdb reprocessed the 5' RACE reads via MiXCR and lists one record per CDR3 protein. Of some 40,000 distinct CDR3 sequences listed, 5% to 6.5% are singletons. The genes are TRBV6-4 and TRBJ1-6; D unresolved. The TCR comes from an adult who was a healthcare worker with PCR-confirmed SARS-CoV-2 infection or an uninfected control (not recorded which). The sequenced material came from whole blood. The CDR3 here is CASSGAVPLHF. CDR3 bases: TGTGCCAGCAGTGGGGCGGTACCCCTCCACTTT.